The clone carrying this T cell receptor beta chain was detected many times. The antigen is unknown. The record originates from a study of prognosis after radiotherapy for stage I lung cancer. Across the whole study: The study included 13 to 15 patients with newly diagnosed primary stage I lung tumors and 4 to 6 with oligometastatic NSCLC after surgical resection of the primary tumor. Enrolled patients (over 12 men, 5 to 7 women) had a median age of 74.5 years and an age range of roughly 50 to 85 years. Study-level results: Following stereotactic body radiation therapy, patients who went on to develop distant metastases had lower Shannon entropy.

The genomic DNA TCR beta CDR3 region underwent two rounds of multiplex PCR. Primers specific to each TRBV and TRBJ gene were used in first-round PCR. MiXCR, run by TCRdb on the multiplex PCR reads, gives a single entry per CDR3 protein. The sample holds about 16,000 distinct CDR3 sequences, about 43% seen once. The sequence came from a donor older than 45 with non-small cell lung cancer. Specimen: PBMCs, collected before or after stereotactic body radiation therapy (not recorded which).

The CDR3 loop is CASSIRHVMTQYF. In nucleotides, the CDR3 is TGTGCCAGTAGTATCCGACACGTAATGACCCAGTACTTC. This sequence joins TRBV19 and TRBJ2-5; D call uncertain. The V gene's germline CDR1 is LNHDA and CDR2 SQIVND (reference sequence). This CDR3 spans 13 amino acids. Trimming took off 3 bases at V and 7 bases at J, with 12 bases between the two ends. The whole variable domain, remainder taken from reference TRBV19 and TRBJ2-5, is DGGITQSPKYLFRKEGQNVTLSCEQNLNHDAMYWYRQDPGQGLRLIYYSQIVNDFQKGDIAEGYSVSREKKESFPLTVTSAQKNPTAFYLCASSIRHVMTQYFGPGTRLLVL.